Each of the 20 T cell receptor beta chains below was sequenced from the same sample in a study of blood T cell repertoires in COVID-19 (dated by TCRdb to the early 2020s). Libraries came from the immunoSEQ multiplex PCR assay. Held by TCRdb, this immuneACCESS table contains in-frame sequences only and omits some clones. Under half of the omission traces to an unresolved V gene where checked; the cause of the rest is unknown. The sample records 310,000 or so clones, roughly 87% of which are singletons. Of the sample, approximately 9% is held by the ten largest clones. The sample taken for sequencing was PBMCs or T cells enriched from blood (not recorded which). These TCRs come from a woman younger than 35 who had recovered from COVID-19.

The gene calls are TRBV9 and TRBJ1-1; D uncertain. CDR3 length: 16 residues. Looked up from germline, CDR1 is SGDLS and CDR2 is YYNGEE. The ends were cut back, 4 bases at V and 1 base at J, with 17 bases in the middle. CDR3 amino acids: CASSPRTDGWNTEAFF. The CDR3 DNA sequence: TGTGCCAGCAGCCCCCGGACTGATGGGTGGAACACTGAAGCTTTCTTT.

The chain couples TRBV4-2 to TRBJ1-1; no clear D gene. V was clipped by 2 bases and J by 6 bases, with 13 bases between them. Germline CDR1 reads LGHNA; CDR2 reads YNFKEQ. This CDR3 region has 14 residues. For the CDR3, the DNA is TGTGCCAGCAGCCAATCCTCCGGGGTAGCTGAAGCTTTCTTT. Its translation: CASSQSSGVAEAFF.

This clone was observed at least ten times. Here the CDR3 DNA reads TGTGCCAGCAGTGAAGCGCCGACGGGGGTGATTTGGCAGTTCTTC. Translating gives CASSEAPTGVIWQFF. This chain joins TRBV2 and TRBJ2-1; a possible D gene is TRBD2 (6 bases). Per germline, CDR1 SNHLY and CDR2 FYNNEI. The CDR3 sequence is 15 residues long. Trimming took off 0 bases at V and 12 bases at J, with 18 bases between the two ends.

The chain links TRBV29-1 to TRBJ1-2, with a tentative D call TRBD1 (5 bases). The CDR3 totals 15 residues. Trimming left V 4 bases short and J 4 bases short, with 19 bases between. Germline assignment: CDR1 SQVTM and CDR2 ANQGSEA. The CDR3 protein is CSVGPDSSPVYGYTF. In nucleotides, the CDR3 is TGCAGCGTTGGGCCCGACAGCTCTCCGGTCTATGGCTACACCTTC.

CDR3 residues: CASSLSSHSNQPQHF. CDR3 DNA: TGTGCCAGCAGCTTATCGTCACATAGCAATCAGCCCCAGCATTTT. J is TRBJ1-5 and V is TRBV7-6; no definite D call. The CDR3 length is 15 residues. Trimming took 2 bases from V and 0 from J, leaving 8 bases between them. Looked up from germline, CDR1 is SGHVS and CDR2 is FNYEAQ.

The V call is TRBV5-8, the J call TRBJ2-2; D might be TRBD2 (6 bases). The CDR3 is made up of 15 amino acids. V lost 0 bases, J lost 6 bases, and 12 bases lay in between. CDR1 is SGHTS, CDR2 YDEGEE, per germline. CDR3 in DNA: TGTGCCAGCAGCTTGGGCACTAGCTCCGCCGGGGAGCTGTTTTTT. Translating gives CASSLGTSSAGELFF.

The V and J genes are TRBV19 and TRBJ1-1, with 7 bases matching TRBD1. The CDR3 is 13 amino acids. Trimming removed 6 bases from V and 8 bases from J; junction bases left unmatched: 9. CDR1 and CDR2 (germline): LNHDA, SQIVND (reference sequence). The CDR3 sequence: CASRWGRDSEAFF. In nucleotides, the CDR3 is TGTGCCAGTAGATGGGGCAGGGACAGCGAAGCTTTCTTT. Looking up the rest from reference TRBV19 and TRBJ1-1 gives the full variable domain: DGGITQSPKYLFRKEGQNVTLSCEQNLNHDAMYWYRQDPGQGLRLIYYSQIVNDFQKGDIAEGYSVSREKKESFPLTVTSAQKNPTAFYLCASRWGRDSEAFFGQGTRLTVV.

This chain connects TRBV7-2 to TRBJ1-4, with 7 bases fitting TRBD1. This CDR3 is built from 14 residues. Germline CDR1 and CDR2: SGHTA and FQGNSA. V was clipped by 5 bases and J by 7 bases; unmatched bases: 7. The CDR3 sequence: CASSPRQGSEKLFF. CDR3 coding DNA: TGTGCCAGCAGCCCAAGACAGGGTTCTGAAAAACTGTTTTTT.

This chain joins TRBV6-2 or TRBV6-3 and TRBJ2-3, with TRBD2 matching 15 bases. The CDR3 consists of 18 residues. Trimming cost V 0 bases and J 5 bases; bases outside gene matches: 6. CDR1 is MNHEY and CDR2 is SVGEGT in the germline V gene. The DNA for the CDR3 is TGTGCCAGCAGTTACTCCGGGACTAGCGGGGGGCCGGGAGATACGCAGTATTTT. This translates into CASSYSGTSGGPGDTQYF.

The chain employs TRBV5-4 and TRBJ2-3; 14 bases line up with TRBD2. Germline-derived CDR1 and CDR2 are SGHNT and YYREEE (reference sequence). V shed 4 bases and J 4 bases; nucleotides not matched to a gene: 5. The CDR3 is 16 residues long. CDR3 amino acids: CASSKGTSGSADTQYF. DNA for the CDR3: TGTGCCAGCAGCAAAGGGACTAGCGGGAGTGCAGATACGCAGTATTTT.

The chain uses TRBV5-4 and TRBJ2-3, with 8 bases lining up with TRBD2. The junction had 5 bases not matched to a gene; V was cut back by 4 bases and J by 4 bases. This CDR3 spans 14 amino acids. Germline V lookup: CDR1 SGHNT, CDR2 YYREEE (reference sequence). CDR3 residues: CASSPRTSSDTQYF. The CDR3 nucleotides read TGTGCCAGCAGCCCCAGGACTAGCTCAGATACGCAGTATTTT.

The genes are TRBV5-1 and TRBJ1-6; 8 nucleotides match TRBD1. V lost 3 bases, J lost 13 bases, and 9 bases stayed unmatched. The CDR3 is 14 residues long. Germline V gene data show CDR1 as SGHRS and CDR2 as YFSETQ. CDR3 DNA: TGCGCCAGCAGCTCAGGACAGGGTTTGCGTCCCCTCCACTTT. Translating it yields CASSSGQGLRPLHF.

The chain joins TRBV9 to TRBJ2-3, with 7 bases that match TRBD1. Per the germline V gene, CDR1 is SGDLS and CDR2 is YYNGEE. The J segment lost 4 bases and the V segment lost 0 bases, leaving 5 bases of the junction unmatched. The CDR3 extends over 15 amino acids. CDR3 in DNA: TGTGCCAGCAGCGTAGGACAGGGAGCGGCAGATACGCAGTATTTT. Translating gives CASSVGQGAADTQYF.

The rearrangement joins TRBV6-5 to TRBJ1-2; 8 bases are shared with TRBD1. Trimming at V came to 2 bases and at J to 8 bases, leaving 4 bases not matched to a gene. Germline V lookup: CDR1 MNHEY, CDR2 SVGAGI. The CDR3 is 13 residues long. The CDR3 nucleotides are TGTGCCAGCAGTTACCAGGGGGCGAACGGCTACACCTTC. Translating gives CASSYQGANGYTF.

The V gene is TRBV20-1, the J gene TRBJ1-2; the match to TRBD1 covers 10 bases. Germline V gene lookup returns CDR1 DFQATT and CDR2 SNEGSKA (reference sequence). Germline trimming cut 3 bases from V and 6 bases from J; bases unmatched to any gene: 13. This CDR3 is built from 16 residues. CDR3 residues: CSASLRDRGHQDGYTF. CDR3 in DNA: TGCAGTGCTAGTCTCCGGGACAGGGGTCATCAGGATGGCTACACCTTC.

This rearrangement joins TRBV2 to TRBJ1-6, with 9 nucleotides matching TRBD1. V was pared by 1 base and J by 8 bases, with 3 bases of the junction left unmatched. Looked up from germline, CDR1 is SNHLY and CDR2 is FYNNEI. The CDR3 has 15 residues. The chain's CDR3 is CASSEGTGVHSPLHF. For the CDR3, the DNA is TGTGCCAGCAGTGAAGGGACAGGGGTTCATTCACCCCTCCACTTT. Together with reference TRBV2 and TRBJ1-6, the CDR3 gives the full variable domain: EPEVTQTPSHQVTQMGQEVILRCVPISNHLYFYWYRQILGQKVEFLVSFYNNEISEKSEIFDDQFSVERPDGSNFTLKIRSTKLEDSAMYFCASSEGTGVHSPLHFGNGTRLTVT.

This clone was observed a few times. This chain joins TRBV12-3 or TRBV12-4 and TRBJ1-2; tentative D call: TRBD1 (5 bases). This CDR3 region has 13 residues. Trimming stripped 7 bases from V and 6 bases from J, with 15 bases between. CDR3 in amino acids: CASTSWQGHGYTF. CDR3 bases: TGTGCCAGCACCTCGTGGCAGGGCCATGGCTACACCTTC.

This rearrangement joins TRBV7-2 to TRBJ2-1, with D unresolved. The germline V and J ends were trimmed by 2 bases and 6 bases, with 14 bases remaining between them. This CDR3 region has 15 residues. Per germline, CDR1 SGHTA and CDR2 FQGNSA. The CDR3 region has the DNA TGTGCCAGCAGCTTAAGCGATTTTCCGGGCAATGAGCAGTTCTTC. Translated, it gives CASSLSDFPGNEQFF. The full variable domain, its missing parts supplied by reference TRBV7-2 and TRBJ2-1, is GAGVSQSPSNKVTEKGKDVELRCDPISGHTALYWYRQSLGQGLEFLIYFQGNSAPDKSGLPSDRFSAERTGGSVSTLTIQRTQQEDSAVYLCASSLSDFPGNEQFFGPGTRLTVL.

V and J are TRBV6-5 and TRBJ1-2; the D gene is possibly TRBD1 (5 bases). The germline V gene encodes CDR1 MNHEY and CDR2 SVGAGI. The CDR3 totals 15 residues. The V end was cut by 7 bases, the J end by 3 bases, with 18 bases between. CDR3 nucleotide sequence: TGTGCCAGCATCCTCACGGGGGGTAGCCACTATGGCTACACCTTC. Amino acids: CASILTGGSHYGYTF.

This sequence joins TRBV19 and TRBJ1-2; D might be TRBD1 (5 bases). This CDR3 has 14 amino acids. Germline V gene data show CDR1 as LNHDA and CDR2 as SQIVND (reference sequence). Trimming shortened V by 1 base and J by 4 bases, and 10 bases separated the two germline ends. The CDR3 reads CASSIVGDSYGYTF. In DNA form, the CDR3 reads TGTGCCAGTAGTATAGTAGGGGATTCCTATGGCTACACCTTC.